Following are 16 T cell receptor beta chains from one sample sequenced in a study of T cells in Graves' hyperthyroidism and ophthalmopathy. RNA transcripts yielded amplified TCR beta CDR3 regions. Carried out on the TCR CDR3, a first-round RT-PCR used the HTBI primer set. TCRdb reanalysed the multiplex PCR reads using MiXCR and keeps one entry per CDR3 protein. The data hold fewer than 650,000 distinct CDR3 sequences, with around 15% observed a single time. Sequencing used blood. These receptors were taken from a woman between 40 and 50 years old with Graves' ophthalmopathy.

At least ten counts were recorded for this clonotype. The V gene is TRBV6-1, the J gene TRBJ1-1; 8 nucleotides agree with TRBD1. CDR1 MNHNS and CDR2 SASEGT come from the germline V gene. The CDR3 runs 14 residues. J was trimmed by 4 bases and V by 5 bases; bases with no gene match: 6. The CDR3 DNA reads as TGTGCCAGCAGTCGGACAGGGAGGGGCACTGAAGCTTTCTTT. It is translated as CASSRTGRGTEAFF.

This clonotype occurred a few times. The CDR3 DNA reads TGCGCCAGCAGCGCGGGGGTTCGGAACACTGAAGCTTTCTTT. As protein: CASSAGVRNTEAFF. The chain links TRBV4-1 to TRBJ1-1, with a tentative D call TRBD1 (5 bases). The CDR3 is made up of 14 amino acids. The V and J ends lost 5 bases and 1 base respectively, with 11 bases between them. CDR1 is MGHRA and CDR2 is YSYEKL in the germline V gene.

This clonotype was recorded many times. This sequence joins TRBV29-1 and TRBJ2-5; the match to TRBD2 covers 11 bases. Germline V gives CDR1 SQVTM, CDR2 ANQGSEA. V dropped 5 bases and J dropped 1; count of bases not matched to a gene: 3. This CDR3 comprises 14 residues. The CDR3 nucleotides are TGCAGCGTTCGTAGCGGGAGGGTCCAAGAGACCCAGTACTTC. Translating gives CSVRSGRVQETQYF.

At least ten counts were recorded for this clonotype. The gene calls are TRBV20-1 and TRBJ2-7; TRBD2 matches at 9 bases. Germline V gene data show CDR1 as DFQATT and CDR2 as SNEGSKA (reference sequence). Losses at the gene ends were 3 bases for V and 4 bases for J; bases not matched to a gene: 7. The CDR3 sequence is 14 residues long. The CDR3 spells CSASYRSGRYEQYF. The CDR3 DNA follows: TGCAGTGCTAGCTACCGGAGCGGGAGGTACGAGCAGTACTTC.

This clonotype was recorded at least ten times. V and J are TRBV7-2 and TRBJ2-7, with 8 positions matching TRBD1. In germline, CDR1 is SGHTA, CDR2 FQGNSA. The CDR3 loop spans 13 amino acids. V shed 5 bases and J 6 bases; nucleotides not matched to a gene: 6. The CDR3 loop is CASSPDRAREQYF. CDR3 in DNA: TGTGCCAGCAGCCCGGACAGGGCGCGCGAGCAGTACTTC.

This chain links TRBV28 with TRBJ2-7; no reliable D call. The CDR3 consists of 15 residues. Trimming took 5 bases from V and 3 from J, leaving 17 bases between them. Germline V CDR1 and CDR2: MDHEN, SYDVKM. CDR3 sequence (DNA): TGTGCCAGCAGTATTCCGGCTTTGGGCGTCTACGAGCAGTACTTC. Encoded protein: CASSIPALGVYEQYF. The full variable domain, its missing parts supplied by reference TRBV28 and TRBJ2-7, is DVKVTQSSRYLVKRTGEKVFLECVQDMDHENMFWYRQDPGLGLRLIYFSYDVKMKEKGDIPEGYSVSREKKERFSLILESASTNQTSMYLCASSIPALGVYEQYFGPGTRLTVT.

This chain links TRBV30 with TRBJ1-2; TRBD1 might be the D (6 bases). This CDR3 region has 14 residues. Trimming removed 0 bases from V and 1 base from J, with 9 bases in between. Germline CDR1 GTSNPN, CDR2 SVGIG (reference sequence). The CDR3 DNA reads as TGTGCCTGGAGTGTATGGGGACATAACTATGGCTACACCTTC. This encodes CAWSVWGHNYGYTF.

This clonotype came up many times. This chain joins TRBV28 and TRBJ1-1; TRBD1 matches 7 bases. This CDR3 is 11 amino acids long. Germline V gives CDR1 MDHEN, CDR2 SYDVKM. The ends lost 2 bases at V and 10 bases at J; junction bases unmatched: 1. This CDR3 reads CASSLAGGAFF. In nucleotides, the CDR3 is TGTGCCAGCAGTTTAGCAGGGGGAGCTTTCTTT.

The sample holds many counts of this clonotype. The chain links TRBV24-1 to TRBJ2-5, with a weak D call TRBD1 (5 bases). The germline V gene encodes CDR1 KGHDR and CDR2 SFDVKD. Trimming cost V 1 base and J 4 bases, with 12 bases left between them. There are 15 residues in the CDR3. The CDR3 spells CATSDFQGMAETQYF. CDR3 sequence (DNA): TGTGCCACCAGTGATTTCCAGGGAATGGCAGAGACCCAGTACTTC.

The CDR3 DNA is TGTGCCAGCAGAGTCAGGTTTGGGGACACCGGGGAGCTGTTTTTT. Its protein product is CASRVRFGDTGELFF. V and J are TRBV6-1 and TRBJ2-2; D unclear. V lost 6 bases and J 3 bases, leaving 14 bases between the germline ends. The CDR3 loop spans 15 amino acids. Germline V gives CDR1 MNHNS, CDR2 SASEGT.

As for this clonotype: Germline and junction disagree at one end, which may indicate a read error. This chain uses TRBV7-8 with TRBJ2-4, with D perhaps assigned TRBD1 or TRBD2 (5 bases each). CDR3 length equals 17 residues. Per the germline V gene, CDR1 is SGHVS and CDR2 is FQNEAQ. The chain's CDR3 is CAGSLVSGDGAKNIQYF. Written as DNA, the CDR3 is TGTGCCGGCAGCTTAGTGAGTGGGGACGGGGCCAAAAACATTCAGTACTTC.

This clonotype has just a few counts. V usage is TRBV9 and J usage is TRBJ2-2; D unclear. The CDR3 has 16 amino acids. Germline CDR1 and CDR2: SGDLS and YYNGEE. V lost 0 bases and J lost 3, with 12 bases in between. The chain's CDR3 is CASSVGGQVHTGELFF. CDR3 bases: TGTGCCAGCAGCGTAGGTGGGCAGGTTCACACCGGGGAGCTGTTTTTT. The variable domain in full, with the rest retrieved from reference TRBV9 and TRBJ2-2, is DSGVTQTPKHLITATGQRVTLRCSPRSGDLSVYWYQQSLDQGLQFLIQYYNGEERAKGNILERFSAQQFPDLHSELNLSSLELGDSALYFCASSVGGQVHTGELFFGEGSRLTVL.

This clonotype came up a few times. The CDR3 region is CASSMTGMNWSEQYF. The DNA of the CDR3 is TGTGCCAGCAGCATGACAGGGATGAATTGGAGCGAGCAGTACTTC. The chain links TRBV6-2 or TRBV6-3 to TRBJ2-7, with 7 bases matching TRBD1. J was trimmed by 6 bases and V by 6 bases; bases with no gene match: 14. This CDR3 is 15 amino acids long. Germline lookup yields CDR1 MNHEY and CDR2 SVGEGT.

This clonotype has a count of ten or more. This rearrangement joins TRBV7-9 to TRBJ2-7; D is tentatively TRBD1 or TRBD2 (5 bases each). Trimming cost V 5 bases and J 5 bases, with 19 bases left between them. This CDR3 region has 15 residues. Germline lookup yields CDR1 SEHNR and CDR2 FQNEAQ (reference sequence). The CDR3 region has the DNA TGTGCCAGCAGCCCAAATCCGGGACGGGATAACGAGCAGTACTTC. It is translated as CASSPNPGRDNEQYF.

This clonotype came up many times. The chain recombines TRBV6-1 with TRBJ2-7; 8 nucleotides match TRBD1. Germline CDR1 MNHNS, CDR2 SASEGT. Trimming at V came to 0 bases and at J to 4 bases, leaving 8 bases not matched to a gene. The CDR3 consists of 16 residues. This CDR3 is CASSEAGTGLSYEQYF. The DNA for the CDR3 is TGTGCCAGCAGTGAAGCGGGGACAGGCCTCTCATACGAGCAGTACTTC.

The table lists this clonotype with many counts. A single base separates this from a much larger clone, so it may be a read error. The chain joins TRBV6-4 to TRBJ2-2, with TRBD1 matching 9 bases. The CDR3 runs 14 residues. Germline CDR1 MRHNA, CDR2 SNTAGT. V was pared by 6 bases and J by 4 bases, with 3 bases of the junction left unmatched. The CDR3 reads CASSGTGSTGELFF. The CDR3 coding sequence is TGTGCCAGCAGCGGGACAGGGAGCACCGGGGAGCTGTTTTTT.